Listed below are T cell receptor beta chains from one sample, sequenced in a study of persistence of HIV-infected CD4 T cells. No cognate antigen is known for these TCRs. The table came from immunoSEQ multiplex PCR; TCRdb's copy has only in-frame clones and leaves some out. The sample yields under 60,000 clones, around 75% seen once. Sequencing was performed on CD4+ T cells sorted from PBMCs after roughly 20-hour stimulation, taken from a patient who received antiretroviral therapy. The source of these receptors is an adult man with HIV who was CMV-seropositive. Both conserved end residues are part of each CDR3. A D gene is named only where the DNA matches it firmly. Expanded clones get a size class; other rows say once, few or many, or leave the size out.

d_call j_call clone_size v_call cdr3_nt cdr3_aa
- TRBJ2-6 - TRBV11-3 TGTGCCAGCAGCAACTCTGGGGCCAACGTCCTGACTTTC CASSNSGANVLTF
TRBD1 TRBJ2-3 - TRBV27 TGTGCCAGCAGCGACAGGGGTTACGGCACAGATACGCAGTATTTT CASSDRGYGTDTQYF
- TRBJ2-1 - TRBV19 TGTGCCAGTAGCCTCGACAGTTACAATGAGCAGTTCTTC CASSLDSYNEQFF
- TRBJ2-3 - TRBV7-9 TGTGCCAGCAGCTTGATCAAGGGCACAGATACGCAGTATTTT CASSLIKGTDTQYF
TRBD1 TRBJ1-2 - TRBV6-6 TGTGCCAGCATCACTCCCGGGGGACAGGGGGATGAGGGCTACACCTTC CASITPGGQGDEGYTF
- TRBJ1-4 - TRBV14 TGTGCCAGCAGCCAAGATAACAGTTATAATGAAAAACTGTTTTTT CASSQDNSYNEKLFF
- TRBJ2-2 - TRBV19 TGTGCCAGTAGTATTCTTGCGAACACCGGGGAGCTGTTTTTT CASSILANTGELFF
- TRBJ2-3 - TRBV4-1 TGCGCCAGCAGCGAATCGGGACCTCCAGATACGCAGTATTTT CASSESGPPDTQYF
- TRBJ2-2 - TRBV30 TGTGCCTGGAGTGTCACCAGGGCCGGGGAGCTGTTTTTT CAWSVTRAGELFF
TRBD2 TRBJ2-7 - TRBV28 TGTGCCAGCAGGGCCCCGGGGGGGGTATACTACGAGCAGTACTTC CASRAPGGVYYEQYF
- TRBJ2-5 - TRBV30 TGTGCCTGGAGTGTTCGGGTTGCGGGAAAGACCCAGTACTTC CAWSVRVAGKTQYF
TRBD2 TRBJ2-2 - TRBV6-2/TRBV6-3 TGTGCCAGCAGTCCATCGAGACTAGCGGGTGCCGGGGAGCTGTTTTTT CASSPSRLAGAGELFF
TRBD1 TRBJ1-6 - TRBV6-5 TGTGCCAGCAGTTCGAGCGGGACAGGGGAATTACCCCTCCACTTT CASSSSGTGELPLHF
- TRBJ2-1 once TRBV7-8 TGTGCCAGCAGCCCCTCCGGTAATGAGCAGTTCTTC CASSPSGNEQFF
- TRBJ2-5 - TRBV20-1 TGCAGTGCTAGTCGCACTAACTGGGAGACCCAGTACTTC CSASRTNWETQYF